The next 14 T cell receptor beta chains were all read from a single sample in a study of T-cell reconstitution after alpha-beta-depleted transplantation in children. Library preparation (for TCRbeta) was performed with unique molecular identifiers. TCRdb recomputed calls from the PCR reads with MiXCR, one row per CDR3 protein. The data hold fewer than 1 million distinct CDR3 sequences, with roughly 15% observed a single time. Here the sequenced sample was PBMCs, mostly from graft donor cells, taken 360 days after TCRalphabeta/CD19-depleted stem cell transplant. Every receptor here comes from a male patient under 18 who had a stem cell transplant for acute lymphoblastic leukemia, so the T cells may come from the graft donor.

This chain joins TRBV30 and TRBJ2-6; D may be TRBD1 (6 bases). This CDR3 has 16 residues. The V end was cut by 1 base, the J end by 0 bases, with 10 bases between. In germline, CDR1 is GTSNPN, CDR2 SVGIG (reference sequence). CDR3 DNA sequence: TGTGCCTGGAGTGCCCGGACAGTCTCTGGGGCCAACGTCCTGACTTTC. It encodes CAWSARTVSGANVLTF.

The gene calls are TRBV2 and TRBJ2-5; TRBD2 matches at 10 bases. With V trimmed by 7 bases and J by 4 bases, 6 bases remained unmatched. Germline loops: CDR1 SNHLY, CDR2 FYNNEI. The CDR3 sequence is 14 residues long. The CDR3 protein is CASKGLAGAETQYF. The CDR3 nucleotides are TGTGCCAGCAAAGGTCTAGCGGGAGCAGAGACCCAGTACTTC.

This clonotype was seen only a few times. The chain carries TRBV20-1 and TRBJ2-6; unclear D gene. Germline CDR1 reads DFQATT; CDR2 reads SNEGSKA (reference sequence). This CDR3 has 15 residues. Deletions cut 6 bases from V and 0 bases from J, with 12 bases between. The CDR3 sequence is CSANSARSGANVLTF. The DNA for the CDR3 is TGCAGTGCAAACTCGGCGCGCTCTGGGGCCAACGTCCTGACTTTC.

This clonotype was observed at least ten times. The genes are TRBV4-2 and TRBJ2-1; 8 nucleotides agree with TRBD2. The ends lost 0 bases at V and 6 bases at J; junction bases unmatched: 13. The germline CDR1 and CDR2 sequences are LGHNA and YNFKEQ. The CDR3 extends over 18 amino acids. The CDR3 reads CASSQEFAGAGASNEQFF. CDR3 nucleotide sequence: TGTGCCAGCAGCCAAGAGTTCGCCGGAGCGGGAGCCTCCAATGAGCAGTTCTTC.

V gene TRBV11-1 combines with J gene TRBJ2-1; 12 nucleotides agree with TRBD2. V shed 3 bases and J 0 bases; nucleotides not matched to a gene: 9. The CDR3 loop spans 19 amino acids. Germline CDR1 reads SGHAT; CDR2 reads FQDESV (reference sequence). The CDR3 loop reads CASSFAGTSGRSSYNEQFF. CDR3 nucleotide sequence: TGTGCCAGCAGCTTCGCCGGGACTAGCGGGCGTAGCTCCTACAATGAGCAGTTCTTC.

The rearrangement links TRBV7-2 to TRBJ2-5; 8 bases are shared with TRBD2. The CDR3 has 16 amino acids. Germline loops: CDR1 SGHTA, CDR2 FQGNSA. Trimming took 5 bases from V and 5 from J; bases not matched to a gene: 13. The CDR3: CASSTRLAPLGETQYF. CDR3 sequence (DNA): TGTGCCAGCAGCACCCGACTAGCGCCTCTGGGGGAGACCCAGTACTTC.

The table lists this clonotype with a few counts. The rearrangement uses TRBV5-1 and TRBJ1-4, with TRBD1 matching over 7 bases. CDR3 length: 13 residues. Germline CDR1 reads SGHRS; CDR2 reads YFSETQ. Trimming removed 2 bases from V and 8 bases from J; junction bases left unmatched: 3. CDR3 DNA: TGCGCCAGCAGCTTTGGGGGACAGGAAAAACTGTTTTTT. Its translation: CASSFGGQEKLFF.

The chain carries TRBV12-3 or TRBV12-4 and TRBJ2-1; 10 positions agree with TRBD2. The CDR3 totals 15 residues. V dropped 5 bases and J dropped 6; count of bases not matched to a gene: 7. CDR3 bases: TGTGCCAGCAGTCCTCTAGCGGGAGCCCTCAATGAGCAGTTCTTC. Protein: CASSPLAGALNEQFF.

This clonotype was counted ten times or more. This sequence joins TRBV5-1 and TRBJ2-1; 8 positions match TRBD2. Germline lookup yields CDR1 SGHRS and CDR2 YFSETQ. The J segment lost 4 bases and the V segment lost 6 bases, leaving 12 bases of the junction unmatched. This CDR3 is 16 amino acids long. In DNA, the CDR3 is TGCGCCAGCACCCCCGAGCTGGCTAGCGGGTACAATGAGCAGTTCTTC. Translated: CASTPELASGYNEQFF.

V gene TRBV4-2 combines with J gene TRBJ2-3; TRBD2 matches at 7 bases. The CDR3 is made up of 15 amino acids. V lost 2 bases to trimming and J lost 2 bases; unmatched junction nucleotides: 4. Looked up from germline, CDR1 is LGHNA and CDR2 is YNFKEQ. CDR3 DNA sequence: TGTGCCAGCAGCCAACGGGACTACAACACAGATACGCAGTATTTT. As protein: CASSQRDYNTDTQYF.

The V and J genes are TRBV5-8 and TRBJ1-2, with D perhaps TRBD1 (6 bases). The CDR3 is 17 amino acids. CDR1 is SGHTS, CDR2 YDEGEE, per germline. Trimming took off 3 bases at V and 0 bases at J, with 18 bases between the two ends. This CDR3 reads CASSSDPGQPSNYGYTF. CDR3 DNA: TGTGCCAGCAGCTCAGATCCGGGACAACCTTCTAACTATGGCTACACCTTC. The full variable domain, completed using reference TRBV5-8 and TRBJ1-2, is EAGVTQSPTHLIKTRGQQATLRCSPISGHTSVYWYQQALGLGLQFLLWYDEGEERNRGNFPPRFSGRQFPNYSSELNVNALELEDSALYLCASSSDPGQPSNYGYTFGSGTRLTVV.

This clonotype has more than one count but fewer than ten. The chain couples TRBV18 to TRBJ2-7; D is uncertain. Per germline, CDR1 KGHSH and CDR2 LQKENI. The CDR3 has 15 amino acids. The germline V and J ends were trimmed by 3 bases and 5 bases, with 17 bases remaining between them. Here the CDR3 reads CASSPRPESAHEQYF. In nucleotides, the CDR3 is TGTGCCAGCTCACCTAGGCCAGAATCTGCCCACGAGCAGTACTTC.

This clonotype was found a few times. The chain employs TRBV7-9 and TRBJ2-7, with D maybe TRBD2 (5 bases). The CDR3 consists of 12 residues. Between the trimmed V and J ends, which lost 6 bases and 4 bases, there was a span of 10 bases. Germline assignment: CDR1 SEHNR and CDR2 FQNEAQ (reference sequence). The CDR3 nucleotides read TGTGCCAGCAGGAATGAGGGTTACGAGCAGTACTTC. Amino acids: CASRNEGYEQYF.

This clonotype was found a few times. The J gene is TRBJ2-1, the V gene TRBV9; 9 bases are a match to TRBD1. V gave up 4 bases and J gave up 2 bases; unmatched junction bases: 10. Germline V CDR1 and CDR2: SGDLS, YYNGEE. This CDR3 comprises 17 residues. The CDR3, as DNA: TGTGCCAGCAGCCCGAGGCGACAGGGGGGGCCCTACAATGAGCAGTTCTTC. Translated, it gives CASSPRRQGGPYNEQFF. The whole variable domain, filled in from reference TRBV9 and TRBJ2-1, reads DSGVTQTPKHLITATGQRVTLRCSPRSGDLSVYWYQQSLDQGLQFLIQYYNGEERAKGNILERFSAQQFPDLHSELNLSSLELGDSALYFCASSPRRQGGPYNEQFFGPGTRLTVL.